A single sample is the source of the 2 T cell receptor beta chains below, sequenced in a study of blood T cell repertoires in COVID-19. The table came from immunoSEQ multiplex PCR; TCRdb's copy has only in-frame clones and leaves some out. The sample shows 24,000 or so clones, about 86% of them seen only once. The sample was peripheral blood. The receptors originated from a human donor with acute or convalescent COVID-19. The donor label of this sample is uncertain.

This chain connects TRBV9 to TRBJ2-7; D may be TRBD1 (5 bases). The CDR3 spans 15 residues. The V end was cut by 4 bases, the J end by 3 bases, with 17 bases between. Germline lookup yields CDR1 SGDLS and CDR2 YYNGEE. The CDR3 reads CASSPTGPPFYEQYF. As DNA, the CDR3 is TGTGCCAGCAGCCCTACAGGACCCCCTTTCTACGAGCAGTACTTC.

V gene TRBV19 combines with J gene TRBJ2-2; 11 bases are shared with TRBD2. Germline V CDR1 and CDR2: LNHDA, SQIVND (reference sequence). The CDR3 length is 16 residues. Trimming removed 5 bases from V and 0 bases from J; junction bases left unmatched: 2. The CDR3 here is CASSAGLAANTGELFF. As DNA, the CDR3 is TGTGCCAGTAGTGCGGGACTAGCGGCGAACACCGGGGAGCTGTTTTTT.